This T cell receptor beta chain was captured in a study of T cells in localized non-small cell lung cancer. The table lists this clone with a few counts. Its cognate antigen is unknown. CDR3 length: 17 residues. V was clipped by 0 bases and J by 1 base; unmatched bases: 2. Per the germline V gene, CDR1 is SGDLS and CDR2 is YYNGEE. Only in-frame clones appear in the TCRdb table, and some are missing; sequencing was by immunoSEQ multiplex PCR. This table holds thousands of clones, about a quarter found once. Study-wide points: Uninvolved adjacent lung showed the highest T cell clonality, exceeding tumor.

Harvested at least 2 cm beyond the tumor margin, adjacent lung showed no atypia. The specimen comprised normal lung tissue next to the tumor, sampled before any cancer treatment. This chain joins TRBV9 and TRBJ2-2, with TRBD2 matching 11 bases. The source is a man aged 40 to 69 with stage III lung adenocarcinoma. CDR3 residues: CASSVAGTSGNTGELFF. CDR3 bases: TGTGCCAGCAGCGTAGCTGGGACTAGCGGGAACACCGGGGAGCTGTTTTTT.